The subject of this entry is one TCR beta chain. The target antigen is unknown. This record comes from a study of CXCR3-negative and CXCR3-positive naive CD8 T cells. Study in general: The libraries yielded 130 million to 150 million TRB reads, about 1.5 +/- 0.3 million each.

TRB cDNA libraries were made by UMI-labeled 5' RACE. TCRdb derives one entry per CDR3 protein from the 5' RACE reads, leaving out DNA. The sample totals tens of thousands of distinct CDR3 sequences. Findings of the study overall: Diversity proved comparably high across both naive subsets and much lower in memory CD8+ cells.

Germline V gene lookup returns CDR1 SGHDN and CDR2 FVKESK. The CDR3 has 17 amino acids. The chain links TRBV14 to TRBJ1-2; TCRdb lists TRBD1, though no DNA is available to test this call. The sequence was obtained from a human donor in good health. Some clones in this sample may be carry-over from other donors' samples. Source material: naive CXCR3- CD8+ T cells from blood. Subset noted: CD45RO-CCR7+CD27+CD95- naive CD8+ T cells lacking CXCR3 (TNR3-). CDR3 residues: CASSQESPLNWSFGYTF.